This record covers a single TCR beta chain. Its cognate antigen is unknown. Method: immunoSEQ multiplex PCR; TCRdb's copy keeps in-frame clones and lacks some. The table records about 120,000 clones, less than 95% of them present only once. This sample is drawn from a study of T cell responses to AZD1222 COVID-19 vaccine. Study-wide results and limits: Clonal diversity was possibly underestimated, and white British individuals and females predominated among donors. Targets within unmutated variant regions were reportedly found for nearly half of spike-specific TCRs. The breadth and depth of Spike-specific TCRs increased once two AZD1222 doses had been given.

The germline CDR1 and CDR2 sequences are GTSNPN and SVGIG (reference sequence). The CDR3 spans 15 residues. The V and J ends lost 1 base and 6 bases, in that order; junction bases with no gene match: 6. The TCR sequence derives from an adult in good health. The chain combines TRBV30 with TRBJ1-5; 10 bases agree with TRBD1. Sequencing was performed on peripheral blood, taken on day 0 of MenACWY control vaccination. CDR3 DNA: TGTGCCTGGAGTGACGACAGGGGGCCGGGTCAGCCCCAGCATTTT. It codes for CAWSDDRGPGQPQHF. Full variable domain (outside the CDR3, taken from reference TRBV30 and TRBJ1-5): SQTIHQWPATLVQPVGSPLSLECTVEGTSNPNLYWYRQAAGRGLQLLFYSVGIGQISSEVPQNLSASRPQDRQFILSSKKLLLSDSGFYLCAWSDDRGPGQPQHFGDGTRLSIL.